This TCR beta chain was obtained from a study of T cell responses to AZD1222 COVID-19 vaccine (dated by TCRdb to 2020 to 2022). Regarding the study in general: AZD1222 recipients whose second dose came at about 4 weeks and those whose second dose came at about 12 weeks were combined into one group, since spike-specific TCR depth and breadth did not differ between the two schedules. Enrollment into the trials was organized by age into subgroups of 18-55, 56-69 and 70-plus years, and those subgroups contained 148, 28 and 57 TCR-sequenced participants, respectively. A total of approximately 240 trial participants underwent TCR sequencing, of whom under 220 had received two doses of AZD1222 and about 25 had received two doses of the MenACWY control vaccine. General findings and caveats noted by the study authors: Spike-specific TCR breadth and depth rose significantly after two AZD1222 doses compared with day 0 and with MenACWY recipients. The 56-69-year group was small, and its depth increase did not reach significance, likely because of low power. Conclusions about previously exposed vaccinees are limited, since just 5 to 7 AZD1222 recipients were seropositive for SARS-CoV-2 at baseline. Participants were mostly white British, with more females than males. The authors suggested clonal diversity may have been underestimated. Vaccine-associated CD4 TCRs spanned the whole spike protein, with dominant responses in regions 160-218 and 743-854. Because no day 14 peak-response samples were available, repertoires were characterized only after the peak T cell response. Reportedly, almost half of the unique spike-specific TCRs recognized epitopes lying outside the regions that are mutated in the B.1.351 and B.1.1.7 variants.

V is shortened by 0 bases, J by 2 bases, and the region joining them spans 7 bases. CDR1 is given as MNHEY and CDR2 as SVGAGI, both from the germline V gene. From its cysteine to its phenylalanine, the CDR3 spans 14 amino acids. Only the CDR3 DNA is retained, 42 bases long and in frame from the first base. The time point label, read with the paper, signifies: baseline before first vaccination. Vaccinee samples came from UK trials COV001 and COV002, including a single-blind randomized controlled phase 2/3 trial of AZD1222 (ChAdOx1 nCoV-19) in healthy adults. For TCRbeta chain sequencing, PBMC samples from trial participants were taken at day 0 and at day 28 after the second dose. Notes on this clone: This clone's antigen is unknown. The sample holds no much larger clone one base away, and base qualities are not on file.

The CDR3 regions of human TCRbeta chains were analyzed by immunosequencing. On the study's bioinformatics: Repertoire TCRs were matched against a reference library of SARS-CoV-2-specific TCRs generated with the MIRA antigen-specificity platform. Breadth was defined as the fraction of unique TCRs that were SARS-CoV-2-associated. Depth was defined as the fraction of total T cells that were SARS-CoV-2-associated. Using the MIRA data, each spike-specific TCR was assigned both to the spike region to which the TCR was reactive and to a CD4 or CD8 class. Log10-transformed breadth and depth values were compared by one-way ANOVA with Sidak's multiple comparisons tests. As stored in TCRdb, this immuneACCESS dataset retains in-frame rearrangements with V and J assigned. A fraction of the clones does not appear; measured against another copy, unresolved V genes explain less than half of the discrepancy, and the remainder lacks a known reason. The V and J calls and clone size were taken over from that table, and D and trimming were inferred from the DNA. The sample yields 120,000 or so clones; under 95% were counted once. The ten top clones hold about 7.8% of the sample.

Sequenced material: peripheral blood, taken on day 0 of AZD1222 vaccination. This sequence uses TRBV6-5 and TRBJ1-2; the best D guess is TRBD1, with 5 bases matching. The receptor's source is an adult in good health. At the DNA level, the sequence is TGTGCCAGCAGTTACTCGACAGCGAACTATGGCTACACCTTC. Its protein is CASSYSTANYGYTF.